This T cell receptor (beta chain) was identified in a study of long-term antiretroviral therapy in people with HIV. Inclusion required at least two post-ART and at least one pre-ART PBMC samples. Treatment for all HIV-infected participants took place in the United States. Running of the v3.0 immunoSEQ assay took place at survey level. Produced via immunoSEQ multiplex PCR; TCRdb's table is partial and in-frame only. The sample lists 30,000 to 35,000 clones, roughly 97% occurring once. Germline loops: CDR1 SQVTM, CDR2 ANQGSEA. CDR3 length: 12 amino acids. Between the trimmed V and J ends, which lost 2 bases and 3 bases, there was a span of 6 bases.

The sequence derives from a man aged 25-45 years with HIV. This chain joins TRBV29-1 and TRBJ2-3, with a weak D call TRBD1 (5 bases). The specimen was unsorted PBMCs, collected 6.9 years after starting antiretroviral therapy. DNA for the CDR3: TGCAGCGTTGAAAAGGGGACAGATACGCAGTATTTT. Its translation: CSVEKGTDTQYF.